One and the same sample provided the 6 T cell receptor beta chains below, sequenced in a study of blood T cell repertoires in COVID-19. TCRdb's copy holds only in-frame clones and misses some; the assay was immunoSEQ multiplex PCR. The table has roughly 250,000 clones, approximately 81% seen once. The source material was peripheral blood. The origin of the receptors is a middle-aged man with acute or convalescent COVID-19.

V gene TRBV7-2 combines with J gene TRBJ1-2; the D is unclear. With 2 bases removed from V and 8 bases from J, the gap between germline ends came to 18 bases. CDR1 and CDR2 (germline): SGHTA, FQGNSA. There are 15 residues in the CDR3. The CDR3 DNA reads TGTGCCAGCAGCTTAATGGAGGGAACAAGGGAGGGCTACACCTTC. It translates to CASSLMEGTREGYTF.

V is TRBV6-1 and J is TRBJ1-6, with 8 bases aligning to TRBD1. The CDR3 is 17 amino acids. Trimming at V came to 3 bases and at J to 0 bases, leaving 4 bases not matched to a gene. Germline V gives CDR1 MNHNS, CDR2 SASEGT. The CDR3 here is CASSDAQGASYNSPLHF. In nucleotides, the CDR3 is TGTGCCAGCAGTGATGCCCAGGGGGCCTCCTATAATTCACCCCTCCACTTT.

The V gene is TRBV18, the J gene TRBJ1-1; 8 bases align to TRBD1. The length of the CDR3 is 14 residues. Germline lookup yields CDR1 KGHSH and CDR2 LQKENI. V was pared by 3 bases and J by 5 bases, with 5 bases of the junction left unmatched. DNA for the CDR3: TGTGCCAGCTCACCCCAGGGGGCATGGACTGAAGCTTTCTTT. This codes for CASSPQGAWTEAFF.

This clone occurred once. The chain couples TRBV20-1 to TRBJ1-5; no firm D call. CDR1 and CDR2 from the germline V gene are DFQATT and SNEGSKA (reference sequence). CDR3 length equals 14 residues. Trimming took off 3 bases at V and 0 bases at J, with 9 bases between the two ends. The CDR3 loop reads CSASSEYSNQPQHF. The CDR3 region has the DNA TGCAGTGCTAGTTCAGAATATAGCAATCAGCCCCAGCATTTT.

DNA of the CDR3: TGCGCCAGCAGCCGAGAGACTAGCAATGCCTACGAGCAGTACTTC. Its translation is CASSRETSNAYEQYF. The chain combines TRBV4-1 with TRBJ2-7, with 7 bases matching TRBD2. CDR3 size: 15 residues. V lost 4 bases to trimming and J lost 2 bases; unmatched junction nucleotides: 8. The germline V gene has CDR1 MGHRA and CDR2 YSYEKL.

The CDR3 nucleotides read TGTGCCAGTAGTATAGGTGGGGGCGAGATTGAAGCTTTCTTT. Amino acid sequence: CASSIGGGEIEAFF. The chain recombines TRBV19 with TRBJ1-1; D may be TRBD1 (6 bases). The CDR3 runs to 14 residues. Germline loops: CDR1 LNHDA, CDR2 SQIVND (reference sequence). Trimming removed 1 base at V and 7 bases at J, with 13 bases between. Full variable domain (missing parts from reference TRBV19 and TRBJ1-1): DGGITQSPKYLFRKEGQNVTLSCEQNLNHDAMYWYRQDPGQGLRLIYYSQIVNDFQKGDIAEGYSVSREKKESFPLTVTSAQKNPTAFYLCASSIGGGEIEAFFGQGTRLTVV.